This is a list of T cell receptor beta chains from one sample in a study of T-cell reconstitution after alpha-beta-depleted transplantation in children. A single record per CDR3 protein comes from TCRdb applying MiXCR to the PCR reads. In the table there are around 400,000 distinct CDR3 sequences, under 13% of which are singletons. The sequencing used PBMCs from the stem cell graft donor, collected from the stem cell graft. Receptors were obtained from a human donor who donated a stem cell graft to a child with acute myeloid leukemia. Both conserved end residues are part of each CDR3. The order of the fields is V gene, clone size, D gene, J gene, CDR3 DNA, CDR3 protein. A D gene is named only where the DNA matches it firmly. Size tells how often a clone was seen (once, few, many) or the class of an expanded clone, and some rows leave it out.

>TRBV12-3/TRBV12-4|NA|NA|TRBJ1-3
TGTGCCACCAGCCTAGGGCCATCCTTCTCTGGAAACACCATATATTTT
CATSLGPSFSGNTIYF
>TRBV11-2|few|NA|TRBJ1-5
TGTGCCAGCAGCCCCTCGAGGGAACAGCCCCAGCATTTT
CASSPSREQPQHF
>TRBV7-9|many|NA|TRBJ1-5
TGTGCCAGCAGCCGAGGTGAGGGTCAGCCCCAGCATTTT
CASSRGEGQPQHF
>TRBV6-5|few|NA|TRBJ2-5
TGTGCCAGCAGTTACTTTGGGGGCGGGAGACTGGGGGAGACCCAGTACTTC
CASSYFGGGRLGETQYF
>TRBV11-3|many|NA|TRBJ2-1
TGTGCCAGCAGCAACCGGGACGGAGGCGAGCAGTTCTTC
CASSNRDGGEQFF
>TRBV4-1|few|NA|TRBJ2-3
TGCGCCAGCAGCCAAGATAGAGACCTAGAAAGGGCGCAGTATTTT
CASSQDRDLERAQYF
>TRBV14|NA|TRBD1|TRBJ2-1
TGTGCCAGCAGCCAAGAACAGGGGGCTCGGGCGGATGAGCAGTTCTTC
CASSQEQGARADEQFF
>TRBV7-3|few|NA|TRBJ1-1
TGTGCCAGCAGCTTAGGGTATGGCACTGAAGCTTTCTTT
CASSLGYGTEAFF
>TRBV12-3/TRBV12-4|few|TRBD1|TRBJ1-2
TGTGCCAGCAGCCCCAGGACAGGGTTTGGCTATGGCTACACCTTC
CASSPRTGFGYGYTF
>TRBV10-2|many|TRBD2|TRBJ2-1
TGCGCCAGCAGTACTAGCGGGAGATACAATGAGCAGTTCTTC
CASSTSGRYNEQFF
>TRBV20-1|few|TRBD1|TRBJ1-4
TGCAGTGCTAGAGATCTCAGGGGGGAGCATGAAAAACTGTTTTTT
CSARDLRGEHEKLFF
>TRBV10-3|NA|NA|TRBJ1-2
TGTGCCATCAGTGAAGCGCGATTCTATGGCTACACCTTC
CAISEARFYGYTF
>TRBV5-1|NA|TRBD1|TRBJ2-2
TGCGCCAGCAGCGACCGGACAGGGGGGACGAACACCGGGGAGCTGTTTTTT
CASSDRTGGTNTGELFF
>TRBV5-4|NA|TRBD2|TRBJ2-3
TGTGCCAGCAGCTTTCTACGCGGGAGTAGGACAGATACGCAGTATTTT
CASSFLRGSRTDTQYF
>TRBV12-3/TRBV12-4|NA|NA|TRBJ2-7
TGTGCCAGCACCTCCATGGGTTACGAGCAGTACTTC
CASTSMGYEQYF
>TRBV7-2|NA|NA|TRBJ2-1
TGTGCCAGCAGCCCGATCCCTAGCTCCTACAATGAGCAGTTCTTC
CASSPIPSSYNEQFF
>TRBV20-1|few|NA|TRBJ1-2
TGCAGTGCTACCGAGGCAGGCGATGGCTACACCTTC
CSATEAGDGYTF
>TRBV4-3|NA|TRBD2|TRBJ2-3
TGCGCCAGCAGCCAAGACGAAGGTTTTAGCGGGACTGGGATAGATACGCAGTATTTT
CASSQDEGFSGTGIDTQYF
>TRBV7-2|few|TRBD1|TRBJ1-6
TGTGCCAGCAGCCTAGGACAGGGCGGGAATTCACCCCTCCACTTT
CASSLGQGGNSPLHF
>TRBV4-2|NA|TRBD2|TRBJ2-7
TGTGCCAGTACCGCGACTAGCGGATGGACCGTCTTC
CASTATSGWTVF
>TRBV13|NA|NA|TRBJ2-1
TGTGCCAGCAGCCCCCTGGGGGCTCGCGATGAGCAGTTCTTC
CASSPLGARDEQFF
>TRBV20-1|many|TRBD2|TRBJ2-7
TGCAGTGTTAGCGGGAGGGGGCCCTACGAGCAGTACTTC
CSVSGRGPYEQYF
>TRBV5-1|NA|TRBD2|TRBJ2-7
TGCGCCAGCAGCCTGGGGTGGGATAGCGGGAGAAAATACGAGCAGTACTTC
CASSLGWDSGRKYEQYF
>TRBV5-1|few|NA|TRBJ1-4
TGCGCCAGCAGCTTGAGTCGGTATGAAAAACTGTTTTTT
CASSLSRYEKLFF
>TRBV7-9|many|NA|TRBJ2-3
TGTGCCAGCAGCCCGAGCGGGAGCACAGATACGCAGTATTTT
CASSPSGSTDTQYF
>TRBV25-1|many|NA|TRBJ2-2
TGTGCCAGCAGAGACCTTAACCCCGGGGAGCTGTTTTTT
CASRDLNPGELFF
>TRBV10-3|NA|NA|TRBJ2-1
TGTGCCATCAGTGAAGAAGACACCAATGAGCAGTTCTTC
CAISEEDTNEQFF
>TRBV27|few|NA|TRBJ1-1
TGTGCCAGCAGTCCTCAGGTCCTCCGGGGGCGGGATGAAGCTTTCTTT
CASSPQVLRGRDEAFF
>TRBV7-9|many|NA|TRBJ2-7
TGTGCCAGCAGCCCCCGGGGGGCTTCTGAGCAGTACTTC
CASSPRGASEQYF
>TRBV12-3/TRBV12-4|few|TRBD1|TRBJ1-5
TGTGCCAGCAGTCTTAGAACTTTAGGGACAGGGTCCAATCAGCCCCAGCATTTT
CASSLRTLGTGSNQPQHF
>TRBV29-1|few|NA|TRBJ2-3
TGCAGCGTTGAGAAGGGGAGCACAGATACGCAGTATTTT
CSVEKGSTDTQYF
>TRBV11-2|NA|NA|TRBJ2-2
TGTGCCAGCAGCTTAACCAGGAAAGACACCGGGGAGCTGTTTTTT
CASSLTRKDTGELFF
>TRBV27|NA|NA|TRBJ1-2
TGTGCCAGCAGTTTATCAGCTGAAGCTCCGGGCCTTAACTATGGCTACACCTTC
CASSLSAEAPGLNYGYTF
>TRBV18|NA|TRBD1|TRBJ2-3
TGTGCCAGCTCACCAGGAACAGGGGGCATGAATACGCAGTATTTT
CASSPGTGGMNTQYF
>TRBV7-9|NA|TRBD1|TRBJ1-3
TGTGCCAGCAGCTCAGACAGGGCCTCTGGAAACACCATATATTTT
CASSSDRASGNTIYF
>TRBV5-6|NA|NA|TRBJ2-1
TGTGCCAGCAGCCTGAGGAGGGGGCGCGTCCACAATGAGCAGTTCTTC
CASSLRRGRVHNEQFF
>TRBV20-1|many|TRBD1|TRBJ1-4
TGCAGTGCTAGAAATCGACAGGGCCCTAATGAAAAACTGTTTTTT
CSARNRQGPNEKLFF
>TRBV12-3/TRBV12-4|many|NA|TRBJ2-1
TGTGCCAGCAGTTTGTACTCCTACAATGAGCAGTTCTTC
CASSLYSYNEQFF
>TRBV7-2|NA|TRBD1|TRBJ2-7
TGTGCCAGCAGCTACAGGGGATTTTCGGGCGAGCAGTACTTC
CASSYRGFSGEQYF
>TRBV15|many|NA|TRBJ2-4
TGTGCCACCAGCAGAGATTTGCCAGCCAAAAACATTCAGTACTTC
CATSRDLPAKNIQYF
>TRBV29-1|NA|NA|TRBJ2-5
TGCAGCGTGATCAGCGGAGCAGAGACCCAGTACTTC
CSVISGAETQYF
>TRBV25-1|many|NA|TRBJ1-6
TGTGCCAGCGCAAGGGAGGACGGGTATAATTCACCCCTCCACTTT
CASAREDGYNSPLHF
>TRBV4-3|NA|NA|TRBJ2-2
TGCGCCAGCAGCGTTGGGGAGAGTCGAACCGGGGAGCTGTTTTTT
CASSVGESRTGELFF
>TRBV9|few|TRBD1|TRBJ2-7
TGTGCCAGCAGCCACAGCCGGGACAGGGGGCTGAACGAGCAGTACTTC
CASSHSRDRGLNEQYF
>TRBV20-1|many|NA|TRBJ2-3
TGCAGTGCTAGAGATCAGCCAGATACGCAGTATTTT
CSARDQPDTQYF
>TRBV20-1|many|NA|TRBJ2-3
TGCAGTGCTAGCGGGAGAGGTATAAGCACAGATACGCAGTATTTT
CSASGRGISTDTQYF
>TRBV7-9|many|TRBD2|TRBJ2-7
TGTGCCAGCAGCTTATGGCTAGCGGGAGGTCGCTACGAGCAGTACTTC
CASSLWLAGGRYEQYF
>TRBV6-4|few|NA|TRBJ2-6
TGTGCCAGCAGTGACGTAAGCTCTGGGGCCAACGTCCTGACTTTC
CASSDVSSGANVLTF
>TRBV2|few|NA|TRBJ2-1
TGTGCCAGCAGTACAGATTCGGACAATGAGCAGTTCTTC
CASSTDSDNEQFF
>TRBV27|NA|TRBD1|TRBJ2-1
TGTGCCAGCAGTTTATCCGCCGGACAGGGGAACAATGAGCAGTTCTTC
CASSLSAGQGNNEQFF
>TRBV30|NA|NA|TRBJ2-1
TGTGCCTGGAGTGTTTCAGGGTCATCATCCTACAATGAGCAGTTCTTC
CAWSVSGSSSYNEQFF
>TRBV5-1|few|TRBD1|TRBJ2-1
TGCGCCAGCAGCGACGGACAGGGGGACAATGAGCAGTTCTTC
CASSDGQGDNEQFF
>TRBV20-1|many|TRBD2|TRBJ2-1
TGCAGTGCTAGAGCGGGCGGGAGCTCCTACAATGAGCAGTTCTTC
CSARAGGSSYNEQFF
>TRBV7-4|many|NA|TRBJ2-1
TGTGCCAGCAGCCAAGTAATCCAATTGGGACGATACAATGAGCAGTTCTTC
CASSQVIQLGRYNEQFF
>TRBV12-3/TRBV12-4|NA|TRBD1|TRBJ1-2
TGTGCCAGCAATCATTATAGTGGGACAGGGGACGGCTACACCTTC
CASNHYSGTGDGYTF
>TRBV5-1|NA|NA|TRBJ2-1
TGCGCCAGCAGCTGGCTTTTTGGGGACAATGAGCAGTTCTTC
CASSWLFGDNEQFF
>TRBV11-2|NA|NA|TRBJ2-4
TGTGCCAGCAGCTTAGATGTGCCTGGAAACATTCAGTACTTC
CASSLDVPGNIQYF
>TRBV27|NA|NA|TRBJ1-5
TGTGCCAGCAGCCCCTTGGAGGGTCCTTATAGCAATCAGCCCCAGCATTTT
CASSPLEGPYSNQPQHF
>TRBV20-1|NA|NA|TRBJ2-1
TGCAGTGCTAGTTACGGCGGGTGGGTCTATGAGCAGTTCTTC
CSASYGGWVYEQFF
>TRBV3-1|many|NA|TRBJ1-1
TGTGCCAGCAGCCAAGGGGGGAAGGCCGAAGCTTTCTTT
CASSQGGKAEAFF